These 12 T cell receptor beta chains were all obtained from the same sample, sequenced in a study of cytomegalovirus exposure and HLA in healthy donors. PCR was performed using 60 Vbeta and 13 Jbeta primers. The table came from immunoSEQ multiplex PCR; TCRdb's copy has only in-frame clones and leaves some out. Here the sample spans some 100,000 clones, about 70% being singletons. The specimen sequenced was PBMCs. These receptor sequences come from a woman in her 40s in good health and CMV-seropositive.

The V call is TRBV5-1, the J call TRBJ2-5, with D possibly matching TRBD2 (5 bases). V gave up 3 bases and J gave up 4 bases, with 13 bases separating them. This CDR3 is built from 14 residues. Germline V gene sequence: CDR1 SGHRS, CDR2 YFSETQ. The CDR3 DNA follows: TGCGCCAGCAGCTCCGGTGAGGGTAGAGAGACCCAGTACTTC. Its translation is CASSSGEGRETQYF.

Note on this clone: An end of the junction differs from the germline gene, which may be a read error. The rearrangement joins TRBV30 to TRBJ1-2; the D gene is possibly TRBD1 (5 bases). This CDR3 region has 16 residues. Germline V CDR1 and CDR2: GTSNPN, SVGIG (reference sequence). The CDR3, as DNA: TGTGCCTGGAGTGGTATTGGTGGGGGGTTATTCGGTGGCTACCCCTTC. The encoded protein is CAWSGIGGGLFGGYPF. The full variable domain, in which reference TRBV30 and TRBJ1-2 provide the parts outside the CDR3, is SQTIHQWPATLVQPVGSPLSLECTVEGTSNPNLYWYRQAAGRGLQLLFYSVGIGQISSEVPQNLSASRPQDRQFILSSKKLLLSDSGFYLCAWSGIGGGLFGGYPFGSGTRLTVV.

This clone was counted a few times. The rearrangement uses TRBV19 and TRBJ2-3; the match to TRBD1 covers 7 bases. CDR1 and CDR2 (germline): LNHDA, SQIVND (reference sequence). The V and J ends lost 9 bases and 4 bases, in that order; junction bases with no gene match: 10. The CDR3 covers 14 residues. CDR3 sequence: CASSRQGFPDTQYF. In nucleotides, the CDR3 is TGTGCCAGCTCCAGACAGGGTTTTCCAGATACGCAGTATTTT.

The gene calls are TRBV25-1 and TRBJ1-3, with a weak D call TRBD1 (5 bases). Germline V gene data show CDR1 as MGHDK and CDR2 as SYGVNS. Trimming pared 5 bases from V and 1 base from J, leaving 12 bases between. The length of the CDR3 is 15 residues. The CDR3 nucleotides are TGTGCCAGCAGTCCACCCGGGGGGTCTGGAAACACCATATATTTT. Translating it yields CASSPPGGSGNTIYF.

The CDR3 region has the DNA TGTGCCAGCAGTGGACCGGGACTGATCTCTGGGGCCAACGTCCTGACTTTC. Protein: CASSGPGLISGANVLTF. This chain connects TRBV27 to TRBJ2-6; a possible D gene is TRBD2 (6 bases). Germline V gene sequence: CDR1 MNHEY, CDR2 SMNVEV (reference sequence). The CDR3 is 17 amino acids. Trimming took 5 bases from V and 0 from J, leaving 14 bases between them.

The rearrangement uses TRBV19 and TRBJ2-7, with D perhaps TRBD1 (5 bases). This CDR3 spans 13 amino acids. CDR1 is LNHDA, CDR2 SQIVND, per germline (reference sequence). V lost 5 bases and J 4 bases, leaving 12 bases between the germline ends. CDR3 in DNA: TGTGCCAGTAGTTTGGGGCAGGGATACGAGCAGTACTTC. It encodes CASSLGQGYEQYF.

V and J are TRBV19 and TRBJ2-1, with 8 bases aligning to TRBD1. Looked up from germline, CDR1 is LNHDA and CDR2 is SQIVND (reference sequence). Trimming cost V 7 bases and J 9 bases; bases outside gene matches: 14. This CDR3 has 15 amino acids. In DNA form, the CDR3 reads TGTGCCAGTAAGCTCGGGGCAGGGGGCCTCGGTGAGCAGTTCTTC. Encoded protein: CASKLGAGGLGEQFF.

With regard to this clone: The same CDR3 is also encoded by other DNA sequences in this sample. The CDR3 loop reads CASSLSRGGETQYF. CDR3 coding DNA: TGCGCCAGCAGCTTGTCTCGGGGAGGGGAGACCCAGTACTTC. This chain uses TRBV5-1 with TRBJ2-5, with 7 bases that match TRBD2. The CDR3 runs to 14 residues. Unmatched junction bases numbered 5, after V lost 1 base and J lost 5 bases. CDR1 is SGHRS, CDR2 YFSETQ, per germline.

J is TRBJ1-5 and V is TRBV6-1; 8 nucleotides line up with TRBD1. Germline assignment: CDR1 MNHNS and CDR2 SASEGT. There are 14 residues in the CDR3. V lost 4 bases and J lost 4; bases outside the gene matches: 3. The CDR3, as DNA: TGTGCCAGCAGTGCTCGGACAGGGAATCAGCCCCAGCATTTT. The encoded protein is CASSARTGNQPQHF.

CDR3 protein: CAWSRVGFNTEAFF. CDR3 sequence (DNA): TGTGCCTGGAGCCGGGTAGGATTTAACACTGAAGCTTTCTTT. This chain uses TRBV30 with TRBJ1-1; no clear D. Trimming left V 3 bases short and J 2 bases short, with 13 bases between. The CDR3 contains 14 residues. Germline CDR1 reads GTSNPN; CDR2 reads SVGIG (reference sequence).

The chain carries TRBV5-1 and TRBJ2-5; D gene ambiguous. CDR3 length: 13 amino acids. V lost 2 bases, J lost 3 bases, and 8 bases lay in between. Germline CDR1 reads SGHRS; CDR2 reads YFSETQ. CDR3 nucleotide sequence: TGCGCCAGCAGCTTTCAGGCAGAAGAGACCCAGTACTTC. Residues: CASSFQAEETQYF.

This clone has more than one count but fewer than ten. The V call is TRBV4-1, the J call TRBJ2-7; 7 bases line up with TRBD1. Losses at the gene ends were 3 bases for V and 1 base for J; bases not matched to a gene: 6. This CDR3 is built from 15 residues. Germline assignment: CDR1 MGHRA and CDR2 YSYEKL. CDR3: CASSHWGQISYEQYF. CDR3 coding DNA: TGCGCCAGCAGCCATTGGGGACAGATTTCCTACGAGCAGTACTTC.